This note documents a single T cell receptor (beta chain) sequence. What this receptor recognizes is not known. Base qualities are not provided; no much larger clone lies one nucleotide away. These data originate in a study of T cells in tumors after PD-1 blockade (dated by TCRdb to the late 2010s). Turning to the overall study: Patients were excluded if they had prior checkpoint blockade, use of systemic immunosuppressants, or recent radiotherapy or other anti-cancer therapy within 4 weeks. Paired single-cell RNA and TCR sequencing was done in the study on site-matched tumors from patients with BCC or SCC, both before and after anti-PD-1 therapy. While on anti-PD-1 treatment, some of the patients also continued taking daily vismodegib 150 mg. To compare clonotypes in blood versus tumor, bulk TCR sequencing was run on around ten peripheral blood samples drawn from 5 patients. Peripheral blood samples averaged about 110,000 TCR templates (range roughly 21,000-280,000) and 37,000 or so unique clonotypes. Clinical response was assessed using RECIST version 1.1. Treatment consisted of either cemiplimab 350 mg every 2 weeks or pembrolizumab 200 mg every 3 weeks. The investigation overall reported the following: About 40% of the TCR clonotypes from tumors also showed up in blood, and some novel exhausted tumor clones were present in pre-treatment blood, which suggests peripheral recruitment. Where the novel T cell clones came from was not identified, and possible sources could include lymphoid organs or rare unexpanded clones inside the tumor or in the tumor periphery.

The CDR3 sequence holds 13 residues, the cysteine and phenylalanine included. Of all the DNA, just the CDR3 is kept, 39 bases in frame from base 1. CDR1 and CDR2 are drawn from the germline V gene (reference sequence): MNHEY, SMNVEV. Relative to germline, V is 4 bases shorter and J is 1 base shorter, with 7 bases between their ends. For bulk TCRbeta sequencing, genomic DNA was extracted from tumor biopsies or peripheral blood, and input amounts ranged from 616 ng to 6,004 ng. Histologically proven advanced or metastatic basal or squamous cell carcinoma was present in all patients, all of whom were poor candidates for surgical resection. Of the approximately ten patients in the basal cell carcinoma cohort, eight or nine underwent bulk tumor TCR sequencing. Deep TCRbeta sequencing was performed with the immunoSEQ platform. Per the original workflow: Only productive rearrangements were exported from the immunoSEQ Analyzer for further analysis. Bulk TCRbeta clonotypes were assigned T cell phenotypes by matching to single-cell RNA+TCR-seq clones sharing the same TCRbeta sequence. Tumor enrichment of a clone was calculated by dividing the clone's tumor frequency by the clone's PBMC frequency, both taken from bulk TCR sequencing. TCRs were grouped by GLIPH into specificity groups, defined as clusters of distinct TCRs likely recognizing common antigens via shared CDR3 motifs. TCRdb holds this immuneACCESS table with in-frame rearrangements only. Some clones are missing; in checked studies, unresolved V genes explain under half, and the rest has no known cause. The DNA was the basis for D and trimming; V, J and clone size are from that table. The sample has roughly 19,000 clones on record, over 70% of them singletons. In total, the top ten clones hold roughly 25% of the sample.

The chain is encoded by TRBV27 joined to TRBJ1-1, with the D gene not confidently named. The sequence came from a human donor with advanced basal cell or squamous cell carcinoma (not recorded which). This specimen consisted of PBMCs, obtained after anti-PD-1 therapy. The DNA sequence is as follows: TGTGCCAGCAGTTACCGAAGGAACACTGAAGCTTTCTTT. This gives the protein CASSYRRNTEAFF.